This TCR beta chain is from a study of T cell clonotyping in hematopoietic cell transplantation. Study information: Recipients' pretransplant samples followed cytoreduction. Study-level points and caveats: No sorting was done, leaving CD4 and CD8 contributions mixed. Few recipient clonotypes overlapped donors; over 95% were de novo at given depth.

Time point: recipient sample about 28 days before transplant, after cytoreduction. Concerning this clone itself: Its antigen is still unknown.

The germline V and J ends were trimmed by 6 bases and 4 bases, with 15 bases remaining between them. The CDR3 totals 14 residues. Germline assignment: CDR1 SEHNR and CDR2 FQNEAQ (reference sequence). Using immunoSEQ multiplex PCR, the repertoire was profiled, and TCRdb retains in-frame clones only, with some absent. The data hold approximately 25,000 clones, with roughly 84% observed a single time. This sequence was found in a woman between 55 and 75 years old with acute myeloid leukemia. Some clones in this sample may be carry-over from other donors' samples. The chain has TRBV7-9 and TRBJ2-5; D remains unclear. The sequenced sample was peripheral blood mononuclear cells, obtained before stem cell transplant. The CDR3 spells CASSWSVTRETQYF. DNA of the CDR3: TGTGCCAGCAGTTGGTCTGTGACGAGAGAGACCCAGTACTTC.